At least ten counts were recorded for the clone carrying this T cell receptor (beta chain). What it binds is not known. The sample originates from a study of CD8+CD57+ T cells in acquired aplastic anemia. Study-level points and caveats: Some 27 CD8+ CDR3 sequences were shared between patients and controls.

The template used for profiling TCR beta VDJ and CDR3 was genomic DNA. MiXCR, applied by TCRdb to the reads, yields one record per CDR3 protein. Of around 430,000 distinct CDR3 sequences detected, less than 35% appear once; the ten largest clones hold under 0.95%. Sequencing was done on patients that had shown CD8+CD57+ cell expansion by flow cytometry. The receptor comes from a human donor with aplastic anemia. Sequencing was performed on sorted CD4+, CD8+, or CD8+CD57+ T cells (not recorded which) from PBMCs.

DNA for the CDR3: TGTGCCAGCAGCAAGAACGTGGGACAGTCCTATGGCTACACCTTC. It yields the protein CASSKNVGQSYGYTF. The chain couples TRBV11-1 to TRBJ1-2; 7 nucleotides line up with TRBD1. Germline V CDR1 and CDR2: SGHAT, FQDESV (reference sequence). CDR3 size: 15 residues. V dropped 5 bases and J dropped 4; count of bases not matched to a gene: 10.